The 5 T cell receptor beta chains below come from one sample, sequenced in a study of regulatory T cells in long-lasting Graves disease (dated by TCRdb to the early 2020s). Receptors were amplified or captured by multiplex PCR. The run used an Illumina HiSeq 4000. TCR beta libraries were built with iRepertoire HTBI primers and Arm-PCR amplification of CDR3 regions. TCRdb reprocessing: public reads trimmed at Q25 with fastp, clones called with MiXCR, in-frame beta chains kept. Under each unique CDR3 protein, matching rows form one entry showing the most common genes and DNA. Here the sample has some 500,000 distinct CDR3 sequences; less than 15% occur a single time. The ten biggest clones cover about 10% of the sample. The time point label, as the study defines it: newly diagnosed GD, antithyroid drugs for less than 3 months. RNA was extracted from PBMCs in TRIzol for both TCR sequencing and RNA sequencing.

The data were also submitted as part of a second study, on T cells in Graves' hyperthyroidism and ophthalmopathy.

Material: peripheral blood mononuclear cells (PBMCs), obtained at new diagnosis, from a patient treated with antithyroid drugs. Source of these receptors: a man aged 25 to 40 with Graves disease. Donor details come from another sample of the same person, matched by shared clones.

This chain joins TRBV30 and TRBJ2-5, with 9 bases matching TRBD2. The CDR3 sequence is 15 residues long. Germline CDR1 GTSNPN, CDR2 SVGIG (reference sequence). Unmatched junction bases numbered 6, after V lost 0 bases and J lost 4 bases. The CDR3 DNA sequence: TGTGCCTGGAGTGTAAAACTAGCGGGTCTAGAGACCCAGTACTTC. Its protein product is CAWSVKLAGLETQYF.

This clonotype was picked up many times. This chain connects TRBV10-3 to TRBJ1-3; D is unclear. Between the trimmed V and J ends, which lost 8 bases and 0 bases, there was a span of 5 bases. CDR3 size: 12 residues. Germline V CDR1 and CDR2: ENHRY, SYGVKD. In DNA, the CDR3 is TGTGCCATCGAGGGCTCTGGAAACACCATATATTTT. Amino acids: CAIEGSGNTIYF.

The rearrangement uses TRBV7-6 and TRBJ2-7; 8 bases fit TRBD2. The CDR3 is 14 residues long. The V gene's germline CDR1 is SGHVS and CDR2 FNYEAQ. V lost 8 bases and J lost 3; bases outside the gene matches: 9. The CDR3: CASRPGGGIYEQYF. DNA for the CDR3: TGTGCCAGCCGCCCGGGGGGGGGCATCTACGAGCAGTACTTC.

There are a few counts of this clonotype. The rearrangement links TRBV6-1 to TRBJ2-5; tentative D call: TRBD1 (6 bases). The CDR3 is 12 residues long. Trimming cost V 5 bases and J 7 bases, with 11 bases left between them. Germline V gives CDR1 MNHNS, CDR2 SASEGT. The CDR3 sequence is CASSHRVGTQYF. The CDR3 nucleotides are TGTGCCAGCAGTCACAGGGTGGGGACCCAGTACTTC.

This clonotype has ten or more counts. J is TRBJ1-1 and V is TRBV2; perhaps TRBD1 as D (6 bases). V lost 5 bases and J 1 base, leaving 11 bases between the germline ends. CDR1 SNHLY and CDR2 FYNNEI come from the germline V gene. The CDR3 is 14 amino acids. In DNA, the CDR3 is TGTGCCAGCAGTACAGGGTCTAGGAACACTGAAGCTTTCTTT. Protein product: CASSTGSRNTEAFF.